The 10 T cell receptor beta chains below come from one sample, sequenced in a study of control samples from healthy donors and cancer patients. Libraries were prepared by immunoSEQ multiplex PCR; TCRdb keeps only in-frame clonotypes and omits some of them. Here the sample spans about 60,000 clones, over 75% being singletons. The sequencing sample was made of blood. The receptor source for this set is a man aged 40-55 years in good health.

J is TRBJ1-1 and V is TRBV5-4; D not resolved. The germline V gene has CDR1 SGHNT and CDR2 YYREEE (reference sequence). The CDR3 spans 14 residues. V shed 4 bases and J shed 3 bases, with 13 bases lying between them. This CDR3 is CASSPGFTYTEAFF. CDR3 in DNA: TGTGCCAGCAGCCCGGGATTTACGTACACTGAAGCTTTCTTT.

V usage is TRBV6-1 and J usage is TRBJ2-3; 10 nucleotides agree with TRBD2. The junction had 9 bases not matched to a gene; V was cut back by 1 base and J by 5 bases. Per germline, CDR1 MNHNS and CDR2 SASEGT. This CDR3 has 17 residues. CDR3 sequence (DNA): TGTGCCAGCAGTGAAGTGAGTAGCGGGAGGCCCGGAGATACGCAGTATTTT. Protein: CASSEVSSGRPGDTQYF.

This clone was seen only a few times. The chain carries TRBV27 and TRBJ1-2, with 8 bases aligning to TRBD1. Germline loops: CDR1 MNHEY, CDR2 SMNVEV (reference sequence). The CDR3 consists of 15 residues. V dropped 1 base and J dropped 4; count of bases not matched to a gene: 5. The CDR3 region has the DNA TGTGCCAGCAGTTTATATCGGGACAGGACCTATGGCTACACCTTC. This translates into CASSLYRDRTYGYTF.

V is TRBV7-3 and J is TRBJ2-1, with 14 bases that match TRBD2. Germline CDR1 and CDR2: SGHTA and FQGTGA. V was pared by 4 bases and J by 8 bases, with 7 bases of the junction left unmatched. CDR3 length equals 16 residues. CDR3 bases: TGTGCCAGCAGCTCCGGGACTAGCGGGAGCTTGGATGAGCAGTTCTTC. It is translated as CASSSGTSGSLDEQFF.

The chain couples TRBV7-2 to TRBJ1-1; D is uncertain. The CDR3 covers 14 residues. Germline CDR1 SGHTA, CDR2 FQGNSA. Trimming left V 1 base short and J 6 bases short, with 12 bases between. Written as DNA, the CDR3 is TGTGCCAGCAGCTTAGGCCAGAATAACGCTGAAGCTTTCTTT. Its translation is CASSLGQNNAEAFF.

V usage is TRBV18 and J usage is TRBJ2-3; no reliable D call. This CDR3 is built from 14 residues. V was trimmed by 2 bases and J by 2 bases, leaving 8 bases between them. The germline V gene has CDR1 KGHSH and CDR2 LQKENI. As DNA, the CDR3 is TGTGCCAGCTCACCAAACACCTCCACAGATACGCAGTATTTT. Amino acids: CASSPNTSTDTQYF.

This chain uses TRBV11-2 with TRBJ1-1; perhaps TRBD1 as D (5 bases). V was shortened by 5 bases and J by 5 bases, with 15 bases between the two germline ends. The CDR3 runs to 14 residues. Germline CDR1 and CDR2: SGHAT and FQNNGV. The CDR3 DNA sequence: TGTGCCAGCAGCCCGCCGGGGACGCGGACTGAAGCTTTCTTT. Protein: CASSPPGTRTEAFF.

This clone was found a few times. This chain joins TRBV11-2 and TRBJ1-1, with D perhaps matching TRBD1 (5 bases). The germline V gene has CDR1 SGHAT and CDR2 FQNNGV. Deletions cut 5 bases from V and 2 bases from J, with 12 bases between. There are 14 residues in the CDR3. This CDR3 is CASSPRTYNTEAFF. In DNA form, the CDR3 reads TGTGCCAGCAGCCCCAGGACATACAACACTGAAGCTTTCTTT.

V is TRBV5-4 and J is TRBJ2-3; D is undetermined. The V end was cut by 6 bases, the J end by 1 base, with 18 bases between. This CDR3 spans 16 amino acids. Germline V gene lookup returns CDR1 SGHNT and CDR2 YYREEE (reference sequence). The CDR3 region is CASTSQRSAGTDTQYF. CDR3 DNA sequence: TGTGCCAGCACTTCCCAACGGAGCGCCGGCACAGATACGCAGTATTTT.

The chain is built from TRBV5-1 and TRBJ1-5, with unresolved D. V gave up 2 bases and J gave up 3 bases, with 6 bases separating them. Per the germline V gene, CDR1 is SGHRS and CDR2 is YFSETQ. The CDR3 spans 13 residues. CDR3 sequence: CASSLGYNQPQHF. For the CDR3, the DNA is TGCGCCAGCAGCTTAGGCTACAATCAGCCCCAGCATTTT.